The clone carrying this TCR beta chain was detected only a few times. Its antigen is currently unknown. MiXCR, applied by TCRdb to the reads, yields one record per CDR3 protein. The sample carries just under 500,000 distinct CDR3 sequences, 33% recorded once. This entry belongs to a study of T cell repertoires in cytomegalovirus infection. V lost 1 base to trimming and J lost 6 bases; unmatched junction nucleotides: 6. Germline V lookup: CDR1 SEHNR, CDR2 FQNEAQ (reference sequence). The CDR3 is 17 amino acids. This TCR came from a human donor in good health (CMV status not recorded). Some clones in this sample may be carry-over from other donors' samples. The sequencing here drew on cultured PBMCs, taken from culture after CMV antigen stimulation. This sequence joins TRBV7-9 and TRBJ2-1, with 13 bases lining up with TRBD2. CDR3 loop: CASSLVGLAGVFNEQFF. The CDR3 DNA follows: TGTGCCAGCAGCTTAGTAGGACTAGCGGGAGTTTTCAATGAGCAGTTCTTC.